This T cell receptor (beta chain) emerged from a study of T cells in Graves' hyperthyroidism and ophthalmopathy. Study results and caveats: The authors' 13 V-J model separated ophthalmopathy from stable hyperthyroidism. In blood, most of the thyroid clonotypes expanded above 0.001 were also present.

With duration under 3 months, ophthalmopathy was active: Clinical Activity Score at least 3, NOSPECS at least 4. It was approximately 9.7 ml of fresh peripheral blood that supplied the PBMCs. Regions amplified from RNA transcripts were the TCR beta CDR3 regions. The TCR CDR3 first-round RT-PCR relied on the HTBI primer set. TCRdb ran MiXCR on the multiplex PCR reads and lists one entry per CDR3 protein. The sample includes about 410,000 distinct CDR3 sequences, roughly 14% of them seen just once. This clonotype was detected ten times or more. Its specificity is unknown. Germline CDR1 ENHRY, CDR2 SYGVKD. The CDR3 spans 16 residues. V gave up 3 bases and J gave up 5 bases, with 16 bases separating them.

This chain uses TRBV10-3 with TRBJ2-2; TRBD2 might be the D (6 bases). Sequencing input: blood. This receptor was obtained from a man aged 18-30 years with Graves' ophthalmopathy. CDR3 amino acids: CAISDQGTAGTGELFF. The CDR3 region has the DNA TGTGCCATCAGTGACCAAGGGACGGCGGGGACCGGGGAGCTGTTTTTT.